The text below deals with one T cell receptor beta chain. Its recognized antigen is unknown. No qualities accompany the bases; no much larger clone lies one base away. Including the terminal cysteine and phenylalanine, the CDR3 comprises 15 residues. The read is trimmed to its CDR3 DNA, 45 bases read in frame from base 1. V sheds 2 bases and J sheds 1 base, leaving 10 bases between their ends. As encoded in the germline V gene, CDR1 is SGHRS while CDR2 is YFSETQ. The data are from a study of CD8 T cells in ankylosing spondylitis (dated by TCRdb to the late 2010s). About the full investigation: The study set out to find disease-linked TCR variants by profiling T cell receptor beta repertoires in ankylosing spondylitis patients and healthy donors. In total, the full study cohort was made up of over a hundred healthy donors and 25 to 30 ankylosing spondylitis patients. Samples of peripheral blood were taken, and for ankylosing spondylitis patients, synovial fluid was collected as well.

Overall study results and their limits: Blood from ankylosing spondylitis patients appeared to be characterized by a TCR beta motif composed of under ten highly homologous amino acid variants. Some motif variants were previously reported in synovial fluid and blood of reactive arthritis patients, suggesting common disease-initiation mechanisms. The disease-linked clones were reported as significantly enriched in matched synovial fluid samples from ankylosing spondylitis patients. The disease-linked clones had a CD8+ phenotype and were found at relatively low frequencies in peripheral blood.

The run used an Illumina HiSeq 2500. TCR beta libraries were prepared by quantitative 5'-RACE with molecular barcodes. Per the authors' processing: To identify disease-linked TCR variants, a new computational method was used, one built on a probabilistic model of VDJ rearrangement. Starting from the raw public reads, TCRdb applied fastp trimming at Q25, assembled clones with MiXCR and retained in-frame beta chains. Records with the same CDR3 protein are collapsed into one entry carrying the most frequent genes and DNA. The V and J calls come from TCRdb's annotation, not from the publication. The sample table contains approximately 350,000 distinct CDR3 sequences; only one count was recorded for roughly 14% of them. In total, the top ten clones hold around 0.99% of the sample.

Sequencing was carried out using blood, either unsorted or a sorted T cell fraction (not recorded which). The receptor was isolated from a male donor with ankylosing spondylitis or in good health (not recorded which). The V and J genes are TRBV5-1 and TRBJ2-1; the D gene is perhaps TRBD2, from 6 matching bases. This receptor has the CDR3 CASSFGGESYNEQFF. In nucleotides, the sequence is TGCGCCAGCAGCTTCGGCGGGGAGTCCTACAATGAGCAGTTCTTC.